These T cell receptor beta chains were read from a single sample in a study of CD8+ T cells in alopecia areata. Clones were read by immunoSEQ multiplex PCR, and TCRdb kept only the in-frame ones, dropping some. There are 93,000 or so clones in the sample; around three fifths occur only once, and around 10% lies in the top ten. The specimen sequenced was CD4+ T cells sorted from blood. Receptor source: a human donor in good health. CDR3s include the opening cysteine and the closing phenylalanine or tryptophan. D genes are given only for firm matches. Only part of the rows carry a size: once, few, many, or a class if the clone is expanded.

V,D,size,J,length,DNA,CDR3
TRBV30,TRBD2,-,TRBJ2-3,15,TGTGCCTGGAGTATATTGGGACTAGCGACAGATACGCAGTATTTT,CAWSILGLATDTQYF
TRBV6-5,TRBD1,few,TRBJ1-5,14,TGTGCCAGCAGCAGACAGGGCAGGAATCAGCCCCAGCATTTT,CASSRQGRNQPQHF
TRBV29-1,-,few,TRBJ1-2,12,TGCAGCGTTGTGGAGGGCCGCTATGGCTACACCTTC,CSVVEGRYGYTF
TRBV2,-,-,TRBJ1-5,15,TGTGCCAGCAGTGAAGGCCGACAGGGCAATCAGCCCCAGCATTTT,CASSEGRQGNQPQHF
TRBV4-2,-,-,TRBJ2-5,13,TGTGCCAGCAGCCAATCCGATGGGGAGACCCAGTACTTC,CASSQSDGETQYF
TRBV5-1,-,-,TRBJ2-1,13,TGCGCCAGCAGCTCTCCCCGGGGAGGTGAGCAGTTCTTC,CASSSPRGGEQFF
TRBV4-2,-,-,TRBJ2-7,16,TGTGCCAGCAGCCAAGATGGGACGGGATCATCCTACGAGCAGTACTTC,CASSQDGTGSSYEQYF
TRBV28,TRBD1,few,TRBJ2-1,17,TGTGCCAGCAGTTCCCCCCCGGACAGGGGACTTTGGGATGAGCAGTTCTTC,CASSSPPDRGLWDEQFF
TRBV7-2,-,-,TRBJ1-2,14,TGTGCCAGCAGCACCTTTGACAGCCTCTATGGCTACACCTTC,CASSTFDSLYGYTF
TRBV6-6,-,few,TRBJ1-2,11,TGTGCCAGCAGCCCCGCGAGCGGCTACACCTTC,CASSPASGYTF
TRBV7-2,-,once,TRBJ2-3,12,TGTGCCAGCACCTCCGGAGGAGATACGCAGTATTTT,CASTSGGDTQYF
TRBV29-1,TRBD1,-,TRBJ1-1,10,TGCAGCGTGGCGGGACAGGAAGCTTTCTTT,CSVAGQEAFF
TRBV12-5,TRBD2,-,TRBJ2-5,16,TGTGCTAGTGGTTCCCGGGCGGGGGGGCCTCAAGAGACCCAGTACTTC,CASGSRAGGPQETQYF